The T cell receptor beta chain described here comes from a study of T cell responses to AZD1222 COVID-19 vaccine. Study details: Both about-4-week and about-12-week second-dose recipients were combined.

Sequencing used immunoSEQ multiplex PCR; TCRdb keeps in-frame clones, though not all of them. The sample carries about 70,000 clones, 85% recorded once. Study-wide findings and caveats: The peak T cell response came first, and repertoires were sampled only after it. After two AZD1222 doses, spike-specific TCR breadth and depth rose versus day 0.

Notes on this clone: Its antigen is unidentified.

V lost 5 bases and J 5 bases, leaving 15 bases between the germline ends. The CDR3 runs to 14 residues. Germline lookup yields CDR1 MNHNS and CDR2 SASEGT. The receptor was isolated from an adult in good health. The rearrangement links TRBV6-1 to TRBJ1-1, with D perhaps matching TRBD1 (5 bases). Specimen: peripheral blood, collected on day 0 of AZD1222 vaccination. The CDR3 sequence is CASSFYGGETEAFF. The CDR3 DNA reads as TGTGCCAGCAGTTTCTATGGGGGGGAGACTGAAGCTTTCTTT.